The 9 T cell receptor beta chains below all came from one sample that was sequenced in a study of T cell repertoires in cytomegalovirus infection. TCRdb recomputed calls from the reads with MiXCR, one row per CDR3 protein. The top ten clones hold around 46% of a sample with some 590,000 distinct CDR3 sequences, 40% of them seen once. Their target antigens are unknown. The sample here was cultured PBMCs, taken from culture after CMV antigen stimulation. The receptors here all came from a human donor in good health (CMV status not recorded). Some clones in this sample may be carry-over from other donors' samples.

The chain is built from TRBV28 and TRBJ2-7; TRBD2 matches 10 bases. The CDR3 is made up of 14 amino acids. Germline CDR1 is MDHEN and CDR2 is SYDVKM. V dropped 6 bases and J dropped 3; count of bases not matched to a gene: 5. The CDR3 DNA is TGTGCCAGCAGACTTACTAGCGGGGTCTACGAGCAGTACTTC. Its translation: CASRLTSGVYEQYF.

This clonotype came up a few times. CDR3 region: CASSQQGSLNQPQHF. DNA of the CDR3: TGTGCCAGCAGTCAACAGGGGAGTTTGAATCAGCCCCAGCATTTT. This rearrangement joins TRBV6-5 to TRBJ1-5, with 7 positions matching TRBD1. This CDR3 is built from 15 residues. V dropped 5 bases and J dropped 4; count of bases not matched to a gene: 8. CDR1 is MNHEY, CDR2 SVGAGI, per germline.

This clonotype has only a few counts. The CDR3 DNA reads as TGTGCCAGCAGTTTTGCCGGGACTACAACAGATACGCAGTATTTT. Amino acid sequence: CASSFAGTTTDTQYF. J is TRBJ2-3 and V is TRBV2, with TRBD2 identical over 7 bases. The germline V gene has CDR1 SNHLY and CDR2 FYNNEI. Trimming at V came to 5 bases and at J to 3 bases, leaving 8 bases not matched to a gene. The CDR3 covers 15 residues.

The sample holds a few counts of this clonotype. The chain carries TRBV4-2 and TRBJ2-5; no definite D call. Trimming removed 0 bases at V and 5 bases at J, with 13 bases between. There are 15 residues in the CDR3. CDR1 LGHNA and CDR2 YNFKEQ come from the germline V gene. CDR3 DNA: TGTGCCAGCAGCCAAGAGAAAGGTAGCCCCGAGACCCAGTACTTC. Translated: CASSQEKGSPETQYF.

This chain connects TRBV4-1 to TRBJ2-1; D gene ambiguous. The germline CDR1 and CDR2 sequences are MGHRA and YSYEKL. There are 14 residues in the CDR3. The ends were cut back, 0 bases at V and 10 bases at J, with 13 bases in the middle. CDR3 loop: CASSQEPRLGEQFF. Written as DNA, the CDR3 is TGCGCCAGCAGCCAAGAACCCCGGCTGGGCGAGCAGTTCTTC.

There are a few counts of this clonotype. This sequence joins TRBV6-1 and TRBJ1-3; D unresolved. The CDR3 extends over 14 amino acids. Germline-derived CDR1 and CDR2 are MNHNS and SASEGT. V was pared by 5 bases and J by 1 base, with 9 bases between. CDR3 sequence reads: CASSIDLSGNTIYF. CDR3 sequence (DNA): TGTGCCAGCAGTATCGACTTGTCTGGAAACACCATATATTTT.

The V and J genes are TRBV7-2 and TRBJ2-5; a weak D match, TRBD2 (5 bases). V lost 2 bases to trimming and J lost 5 bases, with 12 bases between them. Germline V gene sequence: CDR1 SGHTA, CDR2 FQGNSA. This CDR3 is built from 14 residues. CDR3 nucleotide sequence: TGTGCCAGCAGCTTATTGAGAGGGCCGGAGACCCAGTACTTC. It codes for CASSLLRGPETQYF. Full variable domain (rest looked up from reference TRBV7-2 and TRBJ2-5): GAGVSQSPSNKVTEKGKDVELRCDPISGHTALYWYRQSLGQGLEFLIYFQGNSAPDKSGLPSDRFSAERTGGSVSTLTIQRTQQEDSAVYLCASSLLRGPETQYFGPGTRLLVL.

The rearrangement links TRBV20-1 to TRBJ2-3; TRBD2 might be the D (5 bases). In germline, CDR1 is DFQATT, CDR2 SNEGSKA (reference sequence). The CDR3 extends over 13 amino acids. Between the trimmed V and J ends, which lost 8 bases and 0 bases, there was a span of 12 bases. CDR3 coding DNA: TGCAGTCTCGAGGGATCTAGCACAGATACGCAGTATTTT. This gives the protein CSLEGSSTDTQYF.

The genes are TRBV29-1 and TRBJ2-1; perhaps TRBD1 as D (5 bases). This CDR3 has 12 residues. V was pared by 5 bases and J by 4 bases, with 9 bases between. CDR1 and CDR2 from the germline V gene are SQVTM and ANQGSEA. The CDR3 protein is CSVTGRYNEQFF. The CDR3 region has the DNA TGCAGCGTTACAGGAAGATACAATGAGCAGTTCTTC.